What follows is one T cell receptor beta chain and its context. It has no known antigen specificity. The sample holds no much larger clone one base away, and base qualities are not on file. Enrolling through a virtual design, the prospective study's participants ranged in age from roughly 18 to 95 years and lived across around 25 United States geographic areas. In the prospective study, cohorts were assigned on the basis of participant-reported clinical history obtained from a screening survey and a study questionnaire. ImmuneRACE Cohort 3 recovered participants were defined by two consecutive negative NP/OP PCR tests, healthcare professional clearance, or symptom resolution. Mobile phlebotomists in the prospective study collected whole blood, serum and a nasopharyngeal or oropharyngeal swab from every participant. Prospective study participants could optionally give additional blood draws and questionnaires over an approximately two-month period. Prospective study blood samples were shipped either frozen or at room temperature before DNA extraction.

This sample is part of a study of blood T cell repertoires in COVID-19 (TCRdb year 2020). Context from the whole study: Collaborator samples came from the United States, Italy and Spain and covered acute and convalescent phases of COVID-19. The samples were drawn from the first 160 participants of the ongoing ImmuneRACE study and from roughly 1,300 subjects provided by 6 global collaborators. The material from the prospective study consisted of cDNA or gDNA derived from T cells, B-cell-depleted T cells, or PBMCs. The repertoires were released in a freely available public database meant as a resource for research on the immune response to SARS-CoV-2. Deeply sampled blood TCRbeta repertoires from subjects exposed to, actively infected with, or recovered from COVID-19 were included in the dataset. Sample metadata almost always included a de-identified subject ID, COVID-19 status, age in years and sex. HLA class I and class II types, where available, came from metadata supplied by the sample provider rather than from assay-based typing. Broad study findings and their caveats: Clinical and demographic metadata were provided uncurated, with the amount varying by source and participant.

TCRbeta CDR3 regions were amplified from genomic DNA using the immunoSEQ Assay, a bias-controlled multiplex PCR. Turning to the authors' computational methods: Nucleated cell counts per sample were estimated from amplification of reference gene primers within the assay. To quantify the absolute abundance of each unique TCRbeta CDR3 rearrangement, sequence reads were collapsed and filtered. Productive Simpson clonality was computed per sample as the square root of Simpson's diversity index over productive rearrangements. TCRdb holds this immuneACCESS table with in-frame rearrangements only. Some clones are missing; in checked studies, unresolved V genes explain under half, and the rest has no known cause. Clone size and V and J calls were adopted from that table, with D and trimming inferred from the DNA. The sample table holds 150,000 to 200,000 clones, of which 70% to 85% were seen once. The top ten hold 15% to 20% of the sample.

CDR1 is given as DFQATT and CDR2 as SNEGSKA, both from the germline V gene (reference sequence). The V end gives up 3 bases and the J end 1 base, leaving 7 bases in the junction not matched to a gene. The CDR3 holds 16 amino acids from the cysteine to the phenylalanine. CDR3 DNA only is kept here, 48 bases in frame from base 1. The rearrangement combines TRBV20-1 with TRBJ2-5; the central 11 bases match TRBD2. Sequenced sample: PBMCs or T cells enriched from blood (not recorded which). The TCR was taken from a woman aged 50 to 65 who had recovered from COVID-19. The sequence in DNA is TGCAGTGCTAGTAGTCGGACTAGCGGGCCCCAAGAGACCCAGTACTTC. This gives the protein CSASSRTSGPQETQYF.